The next 17 T cell receptor beta chains were all read from a single sample in a study of cytomegalovirus exposure and HLA in healthy donors. PCR involved 60 Vbeta and 13 Jbeta primers. Profiling relied on immunoSEQ multiplex PCR, and the TCRdb table lists in-frame clones only, not all of them. The table shows over 120,000 clones, with around 80% occurring only once. The sample was PBMCs. Every receptor here comes from an older woman in good health and CMV-seropositive.

The DNA of the CDR3 is TGTGCCAGCAGCCCCCTCCCGGACAGCACCTACGAGCAGTACTTC. The encoded protein is CASSPLPDSTYEQYF. This rearrangement joins TRBV6-6 to TRBJ2-7, with D possibly matching TRBD1 (6 bases). The CDR3 spans 15 residues. V dropped 6 bases and J dropped 2 bases, with 17 bases sitting between them. The germline V gene has CDR1 MNHNY and CDR2 SVGAGI (reference sequence).

This clone was recorded once. V is TRBV23-1 and J is TRBJ2-5; D unresolved. TRBV23-1 carries the ORF label, with uncertain function. The CDR3 contains 11 residues. V was trimmed by 4 bases and J by 12 bases, leaving 12 bases between them. For the CDR3, the DNA is TGCGCCAGCAGTCGATACAATCGGGAGTACTTC. Residues: CASSRYNREYF.

The chain carries TRBV6-6 and TRBJ2-5, with 7 bases aligning to TRBD2. The V segment lost 4 bases and the J segment 7 bases; nucleotides outside the gene matches: 9. Germline CDR1 MNHNY, CDR2 SVGAGI (reference sequence). The CDR3 covers 14 residues. As DNA, the CDR3 is TGTGCCAGCAGTTTCACTAGCGATTGGGGGACCCAGTACTTC. It is translated as CASSFTSDWGTQYF.

The chain combines TRBV7-9 with TRBJ2-5; D might be TRBD1 (5 bases). The V end was cut by 4 bases, the J end by 5 bases, with 20 bases between. CDR1 SEHNR and CDR2 FQNEAQ come from the germline V gene (reference sequence). CDR3 length: 16 residues. In DNA, the CDR3 is TGTGCCAGCAGCTCAAAGACAGCCCCAGCAGGGGAGACCCAGTACTTC. This gives the protein CASSSKTAPAGETQYF.

This chain links TRBV7-2 with TRBJ1-2, with TRBD1 matching over 12 bases. Germline CDR1 SGHTA, CDR2 FQGNSA. The CDR3 consists of 15 residues. V lost 2 bases to trimming and J lost 7 bases; unmatched junction nucleotides: 5. CDR3 sequence reads: CASSLWGQGAAGYTF. The CDR3 DNA reads as TGTGCCAGCAGCTTATGGGGACAGGGGGCGGCTGGCTACACCTTC.

V is TRBV29-1 and J is TRBJ2-1; the D gene is possibly TRBD2 (6 bases). This CDR3 is built from 11 residues. Per the germline V gene, CDR1 is SQVTM and CDR2 is ANQGSEA. V was clipped by 4 bases and J by 8 bases, with 9 bases between them. CDR3 residues: CSVGLGHEQFF. The CDR3 region has the DNA TGCAGCGTTGGACTAGGACATGAGCAGTTCTTC.

The chain joins TRBV7-9 to TRBJ2-3, with TRBD2 as a possible D gene (6 bases). V was shortened by 4 bases and J by 3 bases, with 17 bases between the two germline ends. Germline CDR1 is SEHNR and CDR2 is FQNEAQ (reference sequence). The CDR3 extends over 16 amino acids. The CDR3 loop reads CASSSSRDLRTDTQYF. Written as DNA, the CDR3 is TGTGCCAGCAGCTCCAGCCGGGACTTACGGACAGATACGCAGTATTTT.

The V and J genes are TRBV7-3 and TRBJ2-6, with 8 bases lining up with TRBD1. V trimming: 1 base; J trimming: 0 bases; junction bases outside the gene matches: 5. The CDR3 has 18 residues. The germline CDR1 and CDR2 sequences are SGHTA and FQGTGA. CDR3 region: CASSLNPGGFSGANVLTF. For the CDR3, the DNA is TGTGCCAGCAGCTTAAATCCAGGGGGCTTCTCTGGGGCCAACGTCCTGACTTTC.

CDR3 in amino acids: CASSFLHNEQFF. The CDR3 DNA follows: TGTGCCAGCAGTTTTCTTCACAATGAGCAGTTCTTC. The chain recombines TRBV28 with TRBJ2-1; D is unresolved. Germline V gene lookup returns CDR1 MDHEN and CDR2 SYDVKM. CDR3 length: 12 amino acids. Trimming removed 3 bases from V and 5 bases from J, with 5 bases in between.

The chain links TRBV6-1 to TRBJ2-1, with a possible D match to TRBD1 (6 bases). Per germline, CDR1 MNHNS and CDR2 SASEGT. CDR3 length: 14 amino acids. V lost 7 bases, J lost 7 bases, and 17 bases lay in between. The CDR3 sequence: CASKPRGPGNEQFF. CDR3 nucleotide sequence: TGTGCCAGCAAGCCCAGGGGCCCGGGGAATGAGCAGTTCTTC.

This clone was seen a single time. The chain joins TRBV29-1 to TRBJ2-5; 8 bases are a match to TRBD1. Germline values: CDR1 SQVTM, CDR2 ANQGSEA. The CDR3 is 12 residues long. The ends lost 7 bases at V and 4 bases at J; junction bases unmatched: 5. CDR3 nucleotide sequence: TGCAGCGCTCTTGGACAGGGAGAGACCCAGTACTTC. This translates into CSALGQGETQYF.

The chain joins TRBV19 to TRBJ2-5; possibly TRBD1 for D (6 bases). CDR3 size: 13 residues. CDR1 and CDR2 (germline): LNHDA, SQIVND (reference sequence). Between the trimmed V and J ends, which lost 9 bases and 5 bases, there was a span of 16 bases. CDR3 amino acids: CASNQGRGETQYF. CDR3 sequence (DNA): TGTGCCAGCAATCAGGGGCGCGGGGAGACCCAGTACTTC.

The rearrangement uses TRBV28 and TRBJ1-2; TRBD1 agrees at 9 bases. The ends lost 7 bases at V and 4 bases at J; junction bases unmatched: 10. This CDR3 is built from 15 residues. From germline, CDR1 is MDHEN and CDR2 SYDVKM. The DNA for the CDR3 is TGTGCCAGCATGGGACAGGGATCCCCCCCCTATGGCTACACCTTC. Protein: CASMGQGSPPYGYTF.

This rearrangement joins TRBV4-3 to TRBJ1-2, with 10 bases lining up with TRBD1. V dropped 4 bases and J dropped 3; count of bases not matched to a gene: 5. The CDR3 consists of 15 residues. From germline, CDR1 is LGHNA and CDR2 YSLEER. The CDR3 reads CASSPGGTGDYGYTF. The CDR3 DNA reads as TGCGCCAGCAGCCCGGGAGGGACAGGGGACTATGGCTACACCTTC.

The CDR3 region has the DNA TGTGCCAGCACCTCGATGGGGGGAGACGACGAGCAGTACTTC. Its translation is CASTSMGGDDEQYF. This rearrangement joins TRBV27 to TRBJ2-7; D is perhaps TRBD2 (6 bases). The ends were cut back, 7 bases at V and 5 bases at J, with 18 bases in the middle. The germline V gene has CDR1 MNHEY and CDR2 SMNVEV (reference sequence). The CDR3 is made up of 14 amino acids.

The chain uses TRBV15 and TRBJ2-1, with D perhaps matching TRBD1 (6 bases). With 0 bases removed from V and 11 bases from J, the gap between germline ends came to 8 bases. Germline loops: CDR1 LNHNV, CDR2 YYDKDF (reference sequence). The CDR3 length is 12 residues. The CDR3 DNA sequence: TGTGCCACCAGCAGAGAAGGGGGAAAGCAGTTCTTC. Translating it yields CATSREGGKQFF.

The chain links TRBV7-2 to TRBJ1-2; 7 nucleotides align to TRBD1. The V gene's germline CDR1 is SGHTA and CDR2 FQGNSA. Trimming cost V 6 bases and J 8 bases; bases outside gene matches: 12. This CDR3 region has 14 residues. The CDR3 DNA follows: TGTGCCAGCAGACGAGGAGTGGGACAGAGAGGCTACACCTTC. Translated: CASRRGVGQRGYTF.